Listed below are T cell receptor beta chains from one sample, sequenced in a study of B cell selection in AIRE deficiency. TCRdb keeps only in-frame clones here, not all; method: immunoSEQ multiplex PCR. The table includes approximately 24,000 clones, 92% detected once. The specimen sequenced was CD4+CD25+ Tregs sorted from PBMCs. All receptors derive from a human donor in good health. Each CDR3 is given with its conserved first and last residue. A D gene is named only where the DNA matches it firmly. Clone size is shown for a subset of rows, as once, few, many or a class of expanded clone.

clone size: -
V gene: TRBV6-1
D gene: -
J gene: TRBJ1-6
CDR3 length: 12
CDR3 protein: CASSESDSPLHF
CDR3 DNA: TGTGCCAGCAGTGAATCGGATTCACCCCTCCACTTT

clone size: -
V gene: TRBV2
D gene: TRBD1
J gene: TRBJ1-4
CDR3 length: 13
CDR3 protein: CASSDRGGEKLFF
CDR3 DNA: TGTGCCAGCTCTGACAGGGGAGGTGAAAAACTGTTTTTT

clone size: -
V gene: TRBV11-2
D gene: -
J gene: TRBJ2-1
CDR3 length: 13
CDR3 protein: CASSPRVPVEQFF
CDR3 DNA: TGTGCCAGCAGCCCGCGGGTCCCGGTTGAGCAGTTCTTC

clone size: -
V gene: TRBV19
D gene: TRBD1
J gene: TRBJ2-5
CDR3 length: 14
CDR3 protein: CASSSSGGQETQYF
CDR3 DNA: TGTGCCAGTAGCTCGTCAGGGGGCCAAGAGACCCAGTACTTC

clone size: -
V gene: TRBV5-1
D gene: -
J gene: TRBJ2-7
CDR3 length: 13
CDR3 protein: CASSFATTYEQYF
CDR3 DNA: TGCGCCAGCAGCTTCGCGACTACCTACGAGCAGTACTTC

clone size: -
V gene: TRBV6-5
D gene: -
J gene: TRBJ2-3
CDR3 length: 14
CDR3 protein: CASSYGGAADTQYF
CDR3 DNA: TGTGCCAGCAGTTACGGGGGGGCCGCAGATACGCAGTATTTT

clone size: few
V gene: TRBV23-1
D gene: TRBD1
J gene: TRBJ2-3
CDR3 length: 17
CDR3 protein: CASSQSGPRDRRDTQYF
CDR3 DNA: TGCGCCAGCAGTCAATCGGGCCCCCGGGACAGAAGAGATACGCAGTATTTT

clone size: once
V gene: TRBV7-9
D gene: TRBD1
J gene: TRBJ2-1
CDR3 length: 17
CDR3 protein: CASSFAPGTGPHNEQFF
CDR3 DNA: TGTGCCAGCAGCTTTGCACCCGGGACAGGCCCCCACAATGAGCAGTTCTTC

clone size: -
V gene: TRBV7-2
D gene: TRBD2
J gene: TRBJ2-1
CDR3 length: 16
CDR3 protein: CASRSPGLASYNEQFF
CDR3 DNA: TGTGCCAGCAGGTCGCCGGGACTAGCATCCTACAATGAGCAGTTCTTC

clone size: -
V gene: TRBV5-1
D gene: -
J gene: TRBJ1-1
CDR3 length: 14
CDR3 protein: CASSMGRQNTEAFF
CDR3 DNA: TGCGCCAGCAGCATGGGACGGCAGAACACTGAAGCTTTCTTT

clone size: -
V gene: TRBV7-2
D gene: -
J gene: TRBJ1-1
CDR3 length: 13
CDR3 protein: CASSFQVGTEAFF
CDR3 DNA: TGTGCCAGCAGCTTCCAGGTGGGCACTGAAGCTTTCTTT

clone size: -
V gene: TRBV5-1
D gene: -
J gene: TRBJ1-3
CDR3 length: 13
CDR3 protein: CASSLGFRDTIYF
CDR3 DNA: TGCGCCAGCAGCTTGGGTTTTCGGGACACCATATATTTT

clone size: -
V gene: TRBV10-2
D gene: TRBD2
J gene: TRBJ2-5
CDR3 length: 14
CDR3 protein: CASSRLAGGETQYF
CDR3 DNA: TGCGCCAGCAGCAGACTAGCGGGGGGGGAGACCCAGTACTTC

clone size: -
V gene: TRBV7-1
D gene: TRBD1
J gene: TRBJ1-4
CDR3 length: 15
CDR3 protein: CASRKTGTGSEKLFF
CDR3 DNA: TGTGCCAGCAGGAAAACCGGGACAGGGAGCGAAAAACTGTTTTTT

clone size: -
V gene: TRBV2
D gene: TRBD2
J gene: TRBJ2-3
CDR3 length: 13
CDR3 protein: CASSEGGVRTQYF
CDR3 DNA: TGTGCCAGCAGTGAGGGGGGGGTAAGGACGCAGTATTTT

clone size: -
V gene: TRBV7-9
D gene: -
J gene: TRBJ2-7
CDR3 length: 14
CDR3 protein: CASSLEGSTYEQYF
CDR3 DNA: TGTGCCAGCAGCTTAGAGGGTAGTACCTACGAGCAGTACTTC

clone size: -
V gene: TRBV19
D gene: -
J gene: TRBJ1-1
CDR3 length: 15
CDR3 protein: CASSIGRGMNTEAFF
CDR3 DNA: TGTGCCAGTAGTATAGGGCGCGGGATGAACACTGAAGCTTTCTTT

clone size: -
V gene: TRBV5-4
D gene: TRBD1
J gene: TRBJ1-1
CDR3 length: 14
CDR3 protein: CASSSGTVPTEAFF
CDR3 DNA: TGTGCCAGCAGCTCGGGGACAGTTCCCACTGAAGCTTTCTTT

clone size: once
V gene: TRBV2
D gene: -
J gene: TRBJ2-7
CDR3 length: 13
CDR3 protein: CASSPFGIYEQYF
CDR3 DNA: TGTGCCAGTAGTCCATTCGGGATATACGAGCAGTACTTC

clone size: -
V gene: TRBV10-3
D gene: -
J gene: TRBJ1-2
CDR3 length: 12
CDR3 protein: CAISDPGHGYTF
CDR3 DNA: TGTGCCATCAGTGACCCCGGGCATGGCTACACCTTC

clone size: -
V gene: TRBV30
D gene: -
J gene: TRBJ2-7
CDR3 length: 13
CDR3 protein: CAWTLPRSYEQYF
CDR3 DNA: TGTGCCTGGACCCTCCCCCGGTCCTACGAGCAGTACTTC

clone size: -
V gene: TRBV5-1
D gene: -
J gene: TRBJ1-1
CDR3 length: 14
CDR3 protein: CASSLTGQNTEAFF
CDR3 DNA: TGCGCCAGCAGCTTGACAGGGCAGAACACTGAAGCTTTCTTT

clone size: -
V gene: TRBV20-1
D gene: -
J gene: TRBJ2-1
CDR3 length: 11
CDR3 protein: CSARAYNEQFF
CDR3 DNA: TGCAGTGCTAGAGCTTACAATGAGCAGTTCTTC

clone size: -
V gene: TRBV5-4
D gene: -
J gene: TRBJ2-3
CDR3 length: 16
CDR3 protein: CASSFSKGSFADTQYF
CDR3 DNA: TGTGCCAGCAGCTTCAGCAAAGGATCATTTGCAGATACGCAGTATTTT

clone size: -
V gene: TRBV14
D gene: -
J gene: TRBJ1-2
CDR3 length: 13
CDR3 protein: CASSQGQSYGYTF
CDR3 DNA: TGTGCCAGCAGCCAAGGGCAGTCCTATGGCTACACCTTC

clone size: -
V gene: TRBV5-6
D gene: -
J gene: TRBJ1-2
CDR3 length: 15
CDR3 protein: CASSLRGSGHYGYTF
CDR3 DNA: TGTGCCAGCAGCTTGCGGGGGTCAGGTCACTATGGCTACACCTTC

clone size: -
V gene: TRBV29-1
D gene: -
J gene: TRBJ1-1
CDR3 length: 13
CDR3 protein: CSVEYKFNTEAFF
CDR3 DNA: TGCAGCGTTGAATACAAGTTTAACACTGAAGCTTTCTTT

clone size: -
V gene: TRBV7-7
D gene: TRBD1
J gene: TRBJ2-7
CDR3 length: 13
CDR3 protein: CASSPTGGFEQYF
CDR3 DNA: TGTGCCAGCAGCCCGACAGGGGGCTTCGAGCAGTACTTC

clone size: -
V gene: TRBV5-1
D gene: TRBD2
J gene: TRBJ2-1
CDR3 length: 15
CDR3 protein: CASSLGAGAVNEQFF
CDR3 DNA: TGCGCCAGCAGCTTGGGTGCGGGAGCTGTAAATGAGCAGTTCTTC

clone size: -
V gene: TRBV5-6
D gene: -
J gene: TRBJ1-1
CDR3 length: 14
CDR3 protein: CASNLAGKLLEAFF
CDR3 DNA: TGTGCCAGCAACTTGGCTGGAAAACTCCTTGAAGCTTTCTTT

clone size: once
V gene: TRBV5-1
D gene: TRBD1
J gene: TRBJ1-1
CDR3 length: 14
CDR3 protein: CASKSTGGHTEAFF
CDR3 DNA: TGCGCCAGCAAATCGACAGGGGGGCACACTGAAGCTTTCTTT

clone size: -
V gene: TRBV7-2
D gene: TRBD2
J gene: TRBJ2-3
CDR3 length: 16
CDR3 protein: CASSSRLAGGADTQYF
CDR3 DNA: TGTGCCAGCAGCTCCCGTCTAGCGGGGGGGGCAGATACGCAGTATTTT

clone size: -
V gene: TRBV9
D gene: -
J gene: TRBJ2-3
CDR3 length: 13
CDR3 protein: CASSQAGTDTQYF
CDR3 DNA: TGTGCCAGCAGCCAGGCAGGGACAGATACGCAGTATTTT

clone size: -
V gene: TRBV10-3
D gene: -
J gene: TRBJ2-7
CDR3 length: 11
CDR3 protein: CAISVSEEQYF
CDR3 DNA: TGTGCCATCAGTGTCTCGGAAGAGCAGTACTTC

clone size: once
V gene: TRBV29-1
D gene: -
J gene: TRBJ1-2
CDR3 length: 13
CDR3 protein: CSVEDVTNYGYTF
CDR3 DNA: TGCAGCGTTGAAGATGTGACAAACTATGGCTACACCTTC

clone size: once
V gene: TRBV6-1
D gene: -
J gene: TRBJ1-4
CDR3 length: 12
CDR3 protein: CASRGSNEKLFF
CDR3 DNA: TGTGCCAGTAGGGGTTCAAATGAAAAACTGTTTTTT

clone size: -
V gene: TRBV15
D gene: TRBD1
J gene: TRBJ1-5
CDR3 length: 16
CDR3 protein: CATSRGGTGPNQPQHF
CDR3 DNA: TGTGCCACCAGCAGAGGGGGGACAGGCCCAAATCAGCCCCAGCATTTT

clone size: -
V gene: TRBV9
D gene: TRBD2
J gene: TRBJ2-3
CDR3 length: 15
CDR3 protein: CASSVNAGGTDTQYF
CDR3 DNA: TGTGCCAGCAGCGTAAACGCGGGGGGCACAGATACGCAGTATTTT

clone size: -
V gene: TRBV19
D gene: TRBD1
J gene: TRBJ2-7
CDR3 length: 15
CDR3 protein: CASKGSGQGFSEQYF
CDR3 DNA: TGTGCCAGTAAGGGCTCCGGACAGGGTTTCTCCGAGCAGTACTTC

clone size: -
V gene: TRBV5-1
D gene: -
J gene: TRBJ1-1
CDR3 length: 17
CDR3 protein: CASTPGQSGGLDTEAFF
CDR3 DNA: TGCGCCAGCACCCCTGGCCAGTCTGGAGGGTTGGACACTGAAGCTTTCTTT

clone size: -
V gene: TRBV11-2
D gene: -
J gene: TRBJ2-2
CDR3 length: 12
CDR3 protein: CASSLGVGELFF
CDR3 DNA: TGTGCCAGCAGCTTGGGGGTGGGGGAGCTGTTTTTT

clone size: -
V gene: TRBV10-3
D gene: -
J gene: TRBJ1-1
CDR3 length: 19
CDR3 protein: CAISPTPGGRIRGNTEAFF
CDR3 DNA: TGTGCCATCAGCCCAACCCCCGGGGGGCGCATTCGAGGGAACACTGAAGCTTTCTTT

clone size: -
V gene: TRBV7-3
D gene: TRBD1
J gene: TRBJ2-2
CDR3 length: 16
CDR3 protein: CASSPSTGGFTGELFF
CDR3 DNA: TGTGCCAGCAGCCCATCGACAGGGGGATTCACCGGGGAGCTGTTTTTT

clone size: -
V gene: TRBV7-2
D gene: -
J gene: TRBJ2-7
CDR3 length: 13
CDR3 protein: CASSLIAAYEQYF
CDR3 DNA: TGTGCCAGCAGCTTAATTGCGGCCTACGAGCAGTACTTC

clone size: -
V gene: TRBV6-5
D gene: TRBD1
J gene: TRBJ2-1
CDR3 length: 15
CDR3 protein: CASSYEGAPYNEQFF
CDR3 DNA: TGTGCCAGCAGTTATGAGGGGGCCCCCTACAATGAGCAGTTCTTC

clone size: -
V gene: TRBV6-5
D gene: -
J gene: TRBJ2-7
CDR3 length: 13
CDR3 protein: CASSRLVKDEQYF
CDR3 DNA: TGTGCCAGCAGCCGGCTCGTAAAGGACGAGCAGTACTTC

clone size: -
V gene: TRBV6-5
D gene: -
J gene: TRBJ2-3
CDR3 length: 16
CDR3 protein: CASSSSFYGARDTQYF
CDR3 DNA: TGTGCCAGCAGTTCCTCCTTCTACGGGGCCCGAGATACGCAGTATTTT

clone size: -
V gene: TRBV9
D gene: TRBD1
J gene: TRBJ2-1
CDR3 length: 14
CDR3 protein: CASSLGQGWNEQFF
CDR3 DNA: TGTGCCAGCAGCTTGGGACAGGGTTGGAATGAGCAGTTCTTC

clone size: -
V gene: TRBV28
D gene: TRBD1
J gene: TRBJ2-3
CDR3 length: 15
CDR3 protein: CASSLAGQGADTQYF
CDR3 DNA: TGTGCCAGCAGTTTAGCGGGACAGGGAGCAGATACGCAGTATTTT

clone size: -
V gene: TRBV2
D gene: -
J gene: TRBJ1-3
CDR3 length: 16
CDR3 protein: CASSGETGPSGNTIYF
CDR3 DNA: TGTGCCAGCAGTGGAGAGACAGGCCCCTCTGGAAACACCATATATTTT

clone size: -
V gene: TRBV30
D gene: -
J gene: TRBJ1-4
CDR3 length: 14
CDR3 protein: CAWSVLEVGEKLFF
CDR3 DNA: TGTGCCTGGAGTGTACTGGAGGTCGGTGAAAAACTGTTTTTT

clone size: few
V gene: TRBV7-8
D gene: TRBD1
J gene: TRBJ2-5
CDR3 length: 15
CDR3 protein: CASSLRTGAAETQYF
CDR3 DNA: TGTGCCAGCAGCTTAAGGACAGGGGCGGCGGAGACCCAGTACTTC

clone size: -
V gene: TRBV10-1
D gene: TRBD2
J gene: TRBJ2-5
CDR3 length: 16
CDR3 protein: CARKGGLAGTKETQYF
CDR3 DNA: TGCGCCAGAAAAGGGGGACTAGCGGGGACGAAAGAGACCCAGTACTTC

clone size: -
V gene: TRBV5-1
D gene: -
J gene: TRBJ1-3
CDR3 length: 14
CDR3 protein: CASSLEGSGNTIYF
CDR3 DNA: TGCGCCAGCAGCTTGGAAGGCTCTGGAAACACCATATATTTT

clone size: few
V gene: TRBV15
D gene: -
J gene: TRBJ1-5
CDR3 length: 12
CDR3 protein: CATSRDYQPQHF
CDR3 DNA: TGTGCCACCAGCAGAGATTATCAGCCCCAGCATTTT

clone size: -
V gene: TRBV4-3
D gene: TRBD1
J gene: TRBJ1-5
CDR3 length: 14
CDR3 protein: CASSRGQDNQPQHF
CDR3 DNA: TGCGCCAGCAGCCGAGGACAGGACAATCAGCCCCAGCATTTT

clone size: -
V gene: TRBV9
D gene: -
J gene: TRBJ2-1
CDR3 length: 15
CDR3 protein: CASSVVQGLNNEQFF
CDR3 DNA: TGTGCCAGCAGCGTGGTGCAGGGGTTGAACAATGAGCAGTTCTTC

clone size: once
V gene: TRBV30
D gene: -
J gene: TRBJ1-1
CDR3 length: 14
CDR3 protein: CAWSVQKVNTEAFF
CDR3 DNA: TGTGCCTGGAGTGTACAGAAAGTGAACACTGAAGCTTTCTTT

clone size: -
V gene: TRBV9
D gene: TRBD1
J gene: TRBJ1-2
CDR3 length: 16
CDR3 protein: CASSPRTGFGNYGYTF
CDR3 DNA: TGTGCCAGCAGCCCGCGGACAGGGTTTGGGAACTATGGCTACACCTTC

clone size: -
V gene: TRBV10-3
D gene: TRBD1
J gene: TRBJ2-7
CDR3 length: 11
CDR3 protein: CASSRGLEQYF
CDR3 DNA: TGTGCCTCGTCCAGGGGGCTCGAGCAGTACTTC